This T cell receptor (beta chain) was captured by sequencing in a study of CD8+ T cells in alopecia areata. Noted treatment: oral pan-JAK inhibitor, 5-10 mg twice daily. Trimming took 8 bases from V and 1 from J, leaving 12 bases between them. The length of the CDR3 is 14 residues. The germline CDR1 and CDR2 sequences are SNHLY and FYNNEI. General study results and limits: When scalp samples are sequenced, resident alphabeta T cells of normal skin are also captured.

As to this clone: Antigen: not known.

Sequencing relied on a cDNA template that was reverse transcribed from extracted RNA. Only in-frame clones appear in the TCRdb table, and some are missing; sequencing was by immunoSEQ multiplex PCR. The table lists 200,000 to 250,000 clones, 35% to 45% of them singletons. J is TRBJ1-5 and V is TRBV2; D possibly corresponds to TRBD1 (5 bases). This clonotype was obtained from a human donor with alopecia areata. The specimen comprised CD4+ T cells sorted from blood, sampled at week 34, from a patient treated with tofacitinib. This chain's CDR3 is CASGTLRSNQPQHF. CDR3 in DNA: TGTGCCAGCGGGACCCTTCGGAGCAATCAGCCCCAGCATTTT.